These 26 T cell receptor beta chains came from one sample sequenced in a study of shared clonotypes between healthy human individuals. Sequencing used immunoSEQ multiplex PCR; TCRdb keeps in-frame clones, though not all of them. The sample has about 1.5 million clones, approximately 98% seen once. Source material: naive CD4+ T cells sorted from blood. Subset: CD45RA+ positively selected. The origin of the receptors is a man aged 25-45 years in good health.

This chain links TRBV2 with TRBJ2-7; 10 bases align to TRBD2. Per germline, CDR1 SNHLY and CDR2 FYNNEI. The CDR3 length is 14 residues. J was trimmed by 5 bases and V by 5 bases; bases with no gene match: 6. CDR3 in DNA: TGTGCCAGCAGTAAGGGACTAGCGATCAACGAGCAGTACTTC. Translation: CASSKGLAINEQYF.

A word on this clone: The limits of the CDR3 on the DNA are not certain, so only TCRdb's listed CDR3 is given. The rearrangement joins TRBV28 to TRBJ1-1. The CDR3 adds up to 15 amino acids, both ends counted. Germline CDR1 MDHEN, CDR2 SYDVKM. The CDR3 loop is CASREAGRSRPKLSF.

The rearrangement uses TRBV7-2 and TRBJ1-3; the D is unclear. The germline gives CDR1 SGHTA, CDR2 FQGNSA. CDR3 length: 16 residues. V lost 5 bases, J lost 0 bases, and 14 bases lay in between. CDR3 loop: CASSPEVGSSGNTIYF. The CDR3 bases are TGTGCCAGCAGCCCGGAGGTGGGGTCCTCTGGAAACACCATATATTTT.

V gene TRBV5-1 combines with J gene TRBJ2-7; 13 bases match TRBD2. J was trimmed by 7 bases and V by 3 bases; bases with no gene match: 13. The CDR3 is made up of 17 amino acids. The germline V gene has CDR1 SGHRS and CDR2 YFSETQ. The CDR3 coding sequence is TGCGCCAGCAGCTCCCCCTCCGGGACTAGCGGGATACGAGAGCAGTACTTC. The encoded protein is CASSSPSGTSGIREQYF. Variable domain in full (rest from reference TRBV5-1 and TRBJ2-7): KAGVTQTPRYLIKTRGQQVTLSCSPISGHRSVSWYQQTPGQGLQFLFEYFSETQRNKGNFPGRFSGRQFSNSRSEMNVSTLELGDSALYLCASSSPSGTSGIREQYFGPGTRLTVT.

The chain joins TRBV28 to TRBJ2-1, with D maybe TRBD2 (5 bases). Trimming shortened V by 6 bases and J by 7 bases, and 10 bases separated the two germline ends. This CDR3 has 12 residues. Looked up from germline, CDR1 is MDHEN and CDR2 is SYDVKM. CDR3 DNA: TGTGCCAGCAGCCAGGACTGGAATGAGCAGTTCTTC. Translation gives CASSQDWNEQFF.

As concerns this clone: Other DNA sequences in this sample translate to the same CDR3. The rearrangement uses TRBV19 and TRBJ1-5, with D possibly being TRBD1 (5 bases). With 2 bases removed from V and 2 bases from J, the gap between germline ends came to 7 bases. This CDR3 contains 14 residues. Germline V gene lookup returns CDR1 LNHDA and CDR2 SQIVND (reference sequence). The DNA for the CDR3 is TGTGCCAGTAGTATACAGGGTGGCAATCAGCCCCAGCATTTT. Translated, it gives CASSIQGGNQPQHF.

The V and J genes are TRBV29-1 and TRBJ1-2; D ambiguous. V shed 5 bases and J shed 4 bases, with 20 bases lying between them. The CDR3 spans 15 residues. The germline V gene encodes CDR1 SQVTM and CDR2 ANQGSEA. The CDR3 DNA is TGCAGCGTTTATTTATCTTCAGCCTTTTTCTATGGCTACACCTTC. Translating gives CSVYLSSAFFYGYTF.

This chain connects TRBV5-4 to TRBJ1-1, with unresolved D. This CDR3 has 14 amino acids. CDR1 and CDR2 (germline): SGHNT, YYREEE (reference sequence). Trimming shortened V by 1 base and J by 2 bases, and 9 bases separated the two germline ends. CDR3 nucleotides: TGTGCCAGCAGCTTGATTGGAGGAAACACTGAAGCTTTCTTT. It is translated as CASSLIGGNTEAFF. Complete variable domain (other parts from reference TRBV5-4 and TRBJ1-1): ETGVTQSPTHLIKTRGQQVTLRCSSQSGHNTVSWYQQALGQGPQFIFQYYREEENGRGNFPPRFSGLQFPNYSSELNVNALELDDSALYLCASSLIGGNTEAFFGQGTRLTVV.

The chain employs TRBV18 and TRBJ2-1, with unresolved D. V lost 2 bases, J lost 8 bases, and 10 bases lay in between. This CDR3 comprises 13 residues. In germline, CDR1 is KGHSH, CDR2 LQKENI. The CDR3: CASSPIGVDEQFF. The DNA of the CDR3 is TGTGCCAGCTCACCAATTGGAGTAGATGAGCAGTTCTTC. The full variable domain, its missing parts supplied by reference TRBV18 and TRBJ2-1, is NAGVMQNPRHLVRRRGQEARLRCSPMKGHSHVYWYRQLPEEGLKFMVYLQKENIIDESGMPKERFSAEFPKEGPSILRIQQVVRGDSAAYFCASSPIGVDEQFFGPGTRLTVL.

As for this clone: The identical CDR3 is also encoded by other nucleotide sequences in the sample. The rearrangement joins TRBV5-1 to TRBJ2-2, with D tentatively TRBD2 (5 bases). Germline assignment: CDR1 SGHRS and CDR2 YFSETQ. Trimming took off 3 bases at V and 0 bases at J, with 9 bases between the two ends. This CDR3 is 15 amino acids long. As DNA, the CDR3 is TGCGCCAGCAGCTCGGGGAGCTCGAACACCGGGGAGCTGTTTTTT. As protein: CASSSGSSNTGELFF. Variable domain in full (rest from reference TRBV5-1 and TRBJ2-2): KAGVTQTPRYLIKTRGQQVTLSCSPISGHRSVSWYQQTPGQGLQFLFEYFSETQRNKGNFPGRFSGRQFSNSRSEMNVSTLELGDSALYLCASSSGSSNTGELFFGEGSRLTVL.

Comments on this clone: The sample has other DNA sequences that encode this CDR3 too. The rearrangement uses TRBV6-1 and TRBJ2-7; D remains ambiguous. This CDR3 has 13 residues. Germline assignment: CDR1 MNHNS and CDR2 SASEGT. The V end was cut by 1 base, the J end by 1 base, with 5 bases between. This CDR3 is CASSEGPSYEQYF. The CDR3 DNA sequence: TGTGCCAGCAGTGAAGGCCCTTCCTACGAGCAGTACTTC.

This sequence joins TRBV6-1 and TRBJ2-7, with 9 bases identical to TRBD2. CDR1 and CDR2 from the germline V gene are MNHNS and SASEGT. After removal of 1 base from V and 2 bases from J, the junction contained 9 bases not matched to a gene. CDR3 length: 17 amino acids. The CDR3 is CASSEGSRLAAPYEQYF. CDR3 bases: TGTGCCAGCAGTGAAGGATCAAGACTAGCGGCGCCCTACGAGCAGTACTTC.

About this clone: Because the CDR3's place on the DNA is in doubt, the DNA is left out and the CDR3 is given as listed by TCRdb. The same CDR3 can be traced to other DNA sequences in this sample. V usage is TRBV28 and J usage is TRBJ2-5; the DNA was not used to check the table's D call, TRBD2. Germline V gene lookup returns CDR1 MDHEN and CDR2 SYDVKM. The length of the CDR3 is 16 amino acids, counting both ends. CDR3 residues: CASSSSRLAGGETQYF.

The chain links TRBV15 to TRBJ2-1, with D possibly being TRBD1 (6 bases). Trimming took off 0 bases at V and 6 bases at J, with 21 bases between the two ends. The CDR3 extends over 18 amino acids. Germline V gene lookup returns CDR1 LNHNV and CDR2 YYDKDF (reference sequence). The CDR3 sequence: CATSRDPWNRENFNEQFF. The CDR3 region has the DNA TGTGCCACCAGCAGAGATCCCTGGAACAGGGAGAATTTCAATGAGCAGTTCTTC.

J is TRBJ1-1 and V is TRBV11-2; D is uncertain. Trimming took off 4 bases at V and 5 bases at J, with 11 bases between the two ends. This CDR3 has 13 amino acids. Germline CDR1 and CDR2: SGHAT and FQNNGV. This chain's CDR3 is CASSSTLRTEAFF. The CDR3 DNA is TGTGCCAGCAGCTCAACTCTGAGGACTGAAGCTTTCTTT.

Notes on this clone: The sample holds other DNA sequences that translate to the same CDR3. V is TRBV28 and J is TRBJ2-2; tentative D call: TRBD1 (5 bases). CDR3 length: 13 residues. Trimming cost V 6 bases and J 5 bases, with 10 bases left between them. From germline, CDR1 is MDHEN and CDR2 SYDVKM. CDR3 DNA sequence: TGTGCCAGCAGGCAACCAGGGACCGGGGAGCTGTTTTTT. This gives the protein CASRQPGTGELFF. The whole variable domain, remainder taken from reference TRBV28 and TRBJ2-2, is DVKVTQSSRYLVKRTGEKVFLECVQDMDHENMFWYRQDPGLGLRLIYFSYDVKMKEKGDIPEGYSVSREKKERFSLILESASTNQTSMYLCASRQPGTGELFFGEGSRLTVL.

V and J are TRBV15 and TRBJ2-7, with D perhaps assigned TRBD1 or TRBD2 (6 bases each). Per germline, CDR1 LNHNV and CDR2 YYDKDF (reference sequence). This CDR3 region has 12 residues. Trimming took off 4 bases at V and 7 bases at J, with 11 bases between the two ends. CDR3 in DNA: TGTGCCACCAGCACCTGGGGGGCGGAGCAGTACTTC. It codes for CATSTWGAEQYF.

The V gene is TRBV16, the J gene TRBJ2-7; D is possibly TRBD1 (5 bases). V lost 3 bases, J lost 0 bases, and 9 bases lay in between. This CDR3 is built from 14 residues. Germline CDR1 KGHSY, CDR2 FQNENV. This CDR3 reads CASSQWTYSYEQYF. CDR3 DNA sequence: TGTGCCAGCAGCCAGTGGACATACTCCTACGAGCAGTACTTC.

This chain links TRBV5-1 with TRBJ1-2, with D tentatively TRBD1 (6 bases). V was pared by 4 bases and J by 1 base, with 14 bases between. Germline V gene data show CDR1 as SGHRS and CDR2 as YFSETQ. The CDR3 consists of 15 residues. CDR3 nucleotide sequence: TGCGCCAGCAGCCCAGGAGGACAGAGTAACTATGGCTACACCTTC. This translates into CASSPGGQSNYGYTF.

The chain recombines TRBV29-1 with TRBJ2-2, with no clear D. Germline V gene data show CDR1 as SQVTM and CDR2 as ANQGSEA. The CDR3 contains 15 residues. The germline V and J ends were trimmed by 3 bases and 1 base, with 12 bases remaining between them. CDR3: CSVEERIRNTGELFF. CDR3 nucleotide sequence: TGCAGCGTTGAGGAACGGATTAGGAACACCGGGGAGCTGTTTTTT.

This clone was counted once. The V call is TRBV5-6, the J call TRBJ1-1; D is unresolved. The CDR3 is made up of 14 amino acids. The V end was cut by 0 bases, the J end by 4 bases, with 10 bases between. CDR1 is SGHDT, CDR2 YYEEEE, per germline. In DNA form, the CDR3 reads TGTGCCAGCAGCTTGGCAATATATCTCACTGAAGCTTTCTTT. Translated, it gives CASSLAIYLTEAFF.

The chain is built from TRBV18 and TRBJ2-7, with 12 positions matching TRBD1. The CDR3 has 18 residues. Germline V gene sequence: CDR1 KGHSH, CDR2 LQKENI. With V trimmed by 5 bases and J by 1 base, 12 bases remained unmatched. For the CDR3, the DNA is TGTGCCAGCTCATCCCTGGGACAGGGGGCTTATTCTTCCTACGAGCAGTACTTC. This codes for CASSSLGQGAYSSYEQYF.

This chain connects TRBV14 to TRBJ2-5; D is uncertain. This CDR3 region has 13 residues. CDR1 is SGHDN and CDR2 is FVKESK in the germline V gene. Trimming pared 2 bases from V and 1 base from J, leaving 5 bases between. The CDR3 loop reads CASSQQVQETQYF. The CDR3 DNA follows: TGTGCCAGCAGCCAACAGGTCCAAGAGACCCAGTACTTC.

The count of this clone is one. The chain uses TRBV5-4 and TRBJ2-2; no reliable D call. V shed 3 bases and J shed 0 bases, with 6 bases lying between them. The CDR3 contains 14 residues. CDR1 is SGHNT, CDR2 YYREEE, per germline (reference sequence). CDR3 sequence (DNA): TGTGCCAGCAGCTGGGAATCGAACACCGGGGAGCTGTTTTTT. This translates into CASSWESNTGELFF.

The rearrangement links TRBV30 to TRBJ1-5, with D maybe TRBD1 (5 bases). The CDR3 runs to 15 residues. V shed 6 bases and J shed 3 bases, with 18 bases lying between them. CDR1 is GTSNPN, CDR2 SVGIG, per germline (reference sequence). CDR3 in DNA: TGTGCCTGTAACCCGGGGGATATTGTCAATCAGCCCCAGCATTTT. Its protein is CACNPGDIVNQPQHF.

The chain links TRBV10-3 to TRBJ1-4; D perhaps matches TRBD1 (6 bases). In germline, CDR1 is ENHRY, CDR2 SYGVKD. The CDR3 loop spans 14 amino acids. Trimming stripped 5 bases from V and 7 bases from J, with 14 bases between. The CDR3 DNA follows: TGTGCCATCAGTACTGGGGGGGCTGGTGAAAAACTGTTTTTT. It yields the protein CAISTGGAGEKLFF.